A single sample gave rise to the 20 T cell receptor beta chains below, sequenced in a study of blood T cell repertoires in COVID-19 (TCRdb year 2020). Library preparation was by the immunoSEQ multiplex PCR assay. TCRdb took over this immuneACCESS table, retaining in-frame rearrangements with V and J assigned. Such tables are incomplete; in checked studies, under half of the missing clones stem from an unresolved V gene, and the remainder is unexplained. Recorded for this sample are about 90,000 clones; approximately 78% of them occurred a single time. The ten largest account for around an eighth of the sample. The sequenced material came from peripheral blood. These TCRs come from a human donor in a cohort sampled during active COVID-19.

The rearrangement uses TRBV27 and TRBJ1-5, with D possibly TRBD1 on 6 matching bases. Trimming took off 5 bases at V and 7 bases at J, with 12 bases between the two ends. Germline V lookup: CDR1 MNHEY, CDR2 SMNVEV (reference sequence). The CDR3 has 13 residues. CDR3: CASSSRGVQPQHF. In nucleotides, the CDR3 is TGTGCCAGCAGTAGCAGGGGAGTCCAGCCCCAGCATTTT.

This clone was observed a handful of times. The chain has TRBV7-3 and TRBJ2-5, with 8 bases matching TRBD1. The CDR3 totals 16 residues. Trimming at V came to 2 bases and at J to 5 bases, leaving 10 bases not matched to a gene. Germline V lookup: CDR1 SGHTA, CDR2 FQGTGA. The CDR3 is CASSLRGRGHEETQYF. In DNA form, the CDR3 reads TGTGCCAGCAGCTTACGAGGCAGGGGGCATGAGGAGACCCAGTACTTC.

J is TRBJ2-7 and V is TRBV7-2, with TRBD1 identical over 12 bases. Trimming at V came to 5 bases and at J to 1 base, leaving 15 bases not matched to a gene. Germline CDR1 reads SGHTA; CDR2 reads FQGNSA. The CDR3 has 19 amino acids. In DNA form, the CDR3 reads TGTGCCAGCAGCGCCAGGGGACAGGGGGCGCCTCTTTGGTCCTACGAGCAGTACTTC. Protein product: CASSARGQGAPLWSYEQYF.

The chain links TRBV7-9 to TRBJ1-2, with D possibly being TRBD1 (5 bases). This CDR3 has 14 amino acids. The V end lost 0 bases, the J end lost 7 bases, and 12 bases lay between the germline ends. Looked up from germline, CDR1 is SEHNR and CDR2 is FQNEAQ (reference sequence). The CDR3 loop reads CASSLARGEAGYTF. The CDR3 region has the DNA TGTGCCAGCAGCTTAGCGAGAGGGGAGGCTGGCTACACCTTC. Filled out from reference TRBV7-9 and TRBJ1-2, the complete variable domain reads DTGVSQNPRHKITKRGQNVTFRCDPISEHNRLYWYRQTLGQGPEFLTYFQNEAQLEKSRLLSDRFSAERPKGSFSTLEIQRTEQGDSAMYLCASSLARGEAGYTFGSGTRLTVV.

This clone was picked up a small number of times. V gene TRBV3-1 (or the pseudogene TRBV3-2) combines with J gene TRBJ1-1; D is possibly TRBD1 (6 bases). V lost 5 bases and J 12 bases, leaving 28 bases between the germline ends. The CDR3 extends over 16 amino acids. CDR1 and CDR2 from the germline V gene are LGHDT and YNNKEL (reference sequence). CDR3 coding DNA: TGTGCCAGCAGCTCTACCACCCCCAGGGGCATCCGTGGATCTTTCTTT. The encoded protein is CASSSTTPRGIRGSFF.

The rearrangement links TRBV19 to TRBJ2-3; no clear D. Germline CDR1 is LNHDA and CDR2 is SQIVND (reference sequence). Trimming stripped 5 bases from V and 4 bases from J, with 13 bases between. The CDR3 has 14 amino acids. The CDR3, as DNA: TGTGCCAGTAGTCCGCTAGGCGGTCCAGATACGCAGTATTTT. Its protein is CASSPLGGPDTQYF.

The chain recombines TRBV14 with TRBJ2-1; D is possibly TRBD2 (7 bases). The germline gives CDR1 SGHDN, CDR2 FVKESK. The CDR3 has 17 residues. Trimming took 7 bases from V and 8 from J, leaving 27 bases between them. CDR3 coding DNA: TGTGCCAGCACCTCCTCGATGGGGGGGCGCGCAACGGATGAGCAGTTCTTC. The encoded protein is CASTSSMGGRATDEQFF.

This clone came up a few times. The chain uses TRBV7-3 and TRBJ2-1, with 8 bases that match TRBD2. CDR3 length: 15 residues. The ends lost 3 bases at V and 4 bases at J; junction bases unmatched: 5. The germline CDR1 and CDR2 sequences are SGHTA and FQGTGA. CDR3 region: CASSFTSGAYNEQFF. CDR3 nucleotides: TGTGCCAGCAGCTTTACTAGCGGCGCTTACAATGAGCAGTTCTTC.

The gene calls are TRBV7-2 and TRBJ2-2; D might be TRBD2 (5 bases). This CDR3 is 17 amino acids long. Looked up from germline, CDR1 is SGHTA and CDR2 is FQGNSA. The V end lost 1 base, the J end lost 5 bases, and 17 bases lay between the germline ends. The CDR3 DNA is TGTGCCAGCAGCTTAGTAGGAGCTAGCACTAAGACCGGGGAGCTGTTTTTT. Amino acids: CASSLVGASTKTGELFF.

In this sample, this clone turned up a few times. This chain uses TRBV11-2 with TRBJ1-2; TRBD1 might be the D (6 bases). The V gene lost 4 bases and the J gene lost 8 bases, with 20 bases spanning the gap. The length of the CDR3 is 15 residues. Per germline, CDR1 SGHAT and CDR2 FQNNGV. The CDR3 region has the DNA TGTGCCAGCAGCTCGCTAGGGGGGGGTACCTGGGGCTACACCTTC. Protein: CASSSLGGGTWGYTF.

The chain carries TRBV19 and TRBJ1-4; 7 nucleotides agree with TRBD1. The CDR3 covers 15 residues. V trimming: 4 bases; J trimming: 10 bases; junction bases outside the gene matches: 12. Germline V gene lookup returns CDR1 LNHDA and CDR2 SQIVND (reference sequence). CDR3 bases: TGTGCCAGTAGTAGCCTGGTAGGGGGCAAAGGAAAACTGTTTTTT. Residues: CASSSLVGGKGKLFF.

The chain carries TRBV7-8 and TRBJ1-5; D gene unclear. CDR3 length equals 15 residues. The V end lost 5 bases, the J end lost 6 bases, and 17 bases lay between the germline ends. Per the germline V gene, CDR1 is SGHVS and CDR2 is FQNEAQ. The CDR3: CASSLLRGEGQPQHF. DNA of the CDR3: TGTGCCAGCAGCCTATTACGAGGCGAGGGTCAGCCCCAGCATTTT.

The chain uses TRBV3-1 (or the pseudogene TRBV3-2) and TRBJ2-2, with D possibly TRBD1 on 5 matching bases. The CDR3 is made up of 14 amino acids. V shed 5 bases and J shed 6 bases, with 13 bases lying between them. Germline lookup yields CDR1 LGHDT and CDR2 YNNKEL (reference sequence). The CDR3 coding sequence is TGTGCCAGCAGCTTTCAGGGAAGGTCCGGGGAGCTGTTTTTT. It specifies CASSFQGRSGELFF.

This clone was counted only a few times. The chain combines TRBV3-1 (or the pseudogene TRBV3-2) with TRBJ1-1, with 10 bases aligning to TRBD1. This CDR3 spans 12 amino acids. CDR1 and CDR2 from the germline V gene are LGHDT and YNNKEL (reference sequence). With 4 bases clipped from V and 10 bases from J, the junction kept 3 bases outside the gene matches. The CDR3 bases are TGTGCCAGCAGCCGGGGACAGGGGAGAGCTTTCTTT. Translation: CASSRGQGRAFF.

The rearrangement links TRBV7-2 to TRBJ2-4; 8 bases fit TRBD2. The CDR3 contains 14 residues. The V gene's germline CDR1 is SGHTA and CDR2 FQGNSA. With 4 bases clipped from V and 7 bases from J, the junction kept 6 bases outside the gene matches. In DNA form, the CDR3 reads TGTGCCAGCAGCTCCCAGCGGGGGAGTAACATTCAGTACTTC. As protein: CASSSQRGSNIQYF. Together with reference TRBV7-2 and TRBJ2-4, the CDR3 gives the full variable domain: GAGVSQSPSNKVTEKGKDVELRCDPISGHTALYWYRQSLGQGLEFLIYFQGNSAPDKSGLPSDRFSAERTGGSVSTLTIQRTQQEDSAVYLCASSSQRGSNIQYFGAGTRLSVL.

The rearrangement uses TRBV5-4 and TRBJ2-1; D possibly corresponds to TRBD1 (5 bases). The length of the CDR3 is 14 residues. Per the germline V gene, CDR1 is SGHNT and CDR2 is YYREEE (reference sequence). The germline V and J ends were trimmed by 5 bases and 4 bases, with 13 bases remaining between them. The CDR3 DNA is TGTGCCAGCAGGACCACCACAGGTTACAATGAGCAGTTCTTC. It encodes CASRTTTGYNEQFF.

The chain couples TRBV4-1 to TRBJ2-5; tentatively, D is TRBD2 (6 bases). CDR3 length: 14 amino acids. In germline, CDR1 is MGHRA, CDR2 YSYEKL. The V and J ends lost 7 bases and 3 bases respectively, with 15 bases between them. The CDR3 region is CASKTRQREETQYF. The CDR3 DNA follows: TGCGCCAGCAAGACTAGACAGAGAGAAGAGACCCAGTACTTC.

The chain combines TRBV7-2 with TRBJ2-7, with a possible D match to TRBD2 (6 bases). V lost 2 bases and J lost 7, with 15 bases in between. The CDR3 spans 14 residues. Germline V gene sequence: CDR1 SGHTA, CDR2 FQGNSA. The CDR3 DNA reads TGTGCCAGCAGCTTAAGAGCTTCCGGGGGAGAGCAGTACTTC. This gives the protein CASSLRASGGEQYF.

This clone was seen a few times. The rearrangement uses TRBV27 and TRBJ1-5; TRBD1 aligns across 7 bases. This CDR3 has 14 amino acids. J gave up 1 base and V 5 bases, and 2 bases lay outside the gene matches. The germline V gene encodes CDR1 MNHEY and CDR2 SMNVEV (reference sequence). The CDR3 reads CASSRQGSNQPQHF. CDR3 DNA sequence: TGTGCCAGCAGTAGACAGGGAAGCAATCAGCCCCAGCATTTT.

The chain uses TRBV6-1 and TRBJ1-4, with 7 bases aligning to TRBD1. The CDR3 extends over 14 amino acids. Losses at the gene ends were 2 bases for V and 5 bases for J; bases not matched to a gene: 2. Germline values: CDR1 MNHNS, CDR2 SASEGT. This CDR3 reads CASSEPGQNEKLFF. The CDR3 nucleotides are TGTGCCAGCAGTGAACCGGGACAGAATGAAAAACTGTTTTTT.